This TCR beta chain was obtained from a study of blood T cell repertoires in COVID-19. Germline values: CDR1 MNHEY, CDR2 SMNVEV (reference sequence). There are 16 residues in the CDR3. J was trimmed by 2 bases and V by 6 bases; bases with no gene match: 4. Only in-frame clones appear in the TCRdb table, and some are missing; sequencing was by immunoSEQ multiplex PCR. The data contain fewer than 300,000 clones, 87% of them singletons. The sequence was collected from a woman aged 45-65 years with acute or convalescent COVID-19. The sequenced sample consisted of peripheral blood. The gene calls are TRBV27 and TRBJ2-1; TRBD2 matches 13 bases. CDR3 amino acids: CASSTLAGGPYNEQFF. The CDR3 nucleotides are TGTGCCAGCAGCACACTAGCGGGAGGGCCCTACAATGAGCAGTTCTTC.